Shown below are 12 T cell receptor beta chains from a single sample sequenced in a study of T-cell memory formation after mild COVID-19. TCRdb used MiXCR to reprocess the 5' RACE reads, holding one entry per CDR3 protein. This table has 350,000 to 450,000 distinct CDR3 sequences, 20% appearing once. The sample consisted of PBMCs or a T cell subset sorted from them (not recorded which). The origin of the receptors is an adult woman who had mild COVID-19 (a few samples of this study predate the infection). Cell type and time point are not known.

The V call is TRBV5-1, the J call TRBJ2-7; 9 bases match TRBD1. V was clipped by 0 bases and J by 3 bases; unmatched bases: 7. Germline V gene data show CDR1 as SGHRS and CDR2 as YFSETQ. This CDR3 is 16 amino acids long. Here the CDR3 DNA reads TGCGCCAGCAGCTTGGCCGGGGACAGGGATTACTACGAGCAGTACTTC. Translated, it gives CASSLAGDRDYYEQYF.

This clonotype was recorded many times. The V call is TRBV5-5, the J call TRBJ1-1; a possible D gene is TRBD1 (6 bases). The CDR3 is made up of 15 amino acids. The V gene lost 0 bases and the J gene lost 6 bases, with 15 bases spanning the gap. Germline V gene lookup returns CDR1 SGHKS and CDR2 YYEKEE (reference sequence). This CDR3 is CASSLEAAGASEAFF. The CDR3 nucleotides read TGTGCCAGCAGCTTGGAGGCCGCGGGGGCCTCTGAAGCTTTCTTT.

CDR3: CASSYGRQGAVEAFF. CDR3 sequence (DNA): TGTGCCAGCAGTTACGGGAGACAGGGGGCTGTTGAAGCTTTCTTT. This chain uses TRBV6-5 with TRBJ1-1; 10 bases are shared with TRBD1. The CDR3 loop spans 15 amino acids. CDR1 is MNHEY, CDR2 SVGAGI, per germline. After removal of 2 bases from V and 7 bases from J, the junction contained 7 bases not matched to a gene.

The gene calls are TRBV3-1 and TRBJ2-2; D is perhaps TRBD2 (6 bases). The CDR3 is made up of 16 amino acids. Trimming left V 4 bases short and J 3 bases short, with 15 bases between. Germline lookup yields CDR1 LGHDT and CDR2 YNNKEL (reference sequence). The CDR3: CASSPYAGGYTGELFF. The CDR3 DNA reads as TGTGCCAGCAGCCCGTACGCCGGGGGATACACCGGGGAGCTGTTTTTT.

This clonotype has a handful of counts. The chain combines TRBV29-1 with TRBJ2-7; the match to TRBD1 covers 7 bases. Trimming removed 5 bases from V and 0 bases from J; junction bases left unmatched: 7. Germline V gives CDR1 SQVTM, CDR2 ANQGSEA. The CDR3 extends over 14 amino acids. CDR3 sequence reads: CSVSDRDLSYEQYF. The DNA for the CDR3 is TGCAGCGTTTCCGACAGGGACCTCTCCTACGAGCAGTACTTC.

In its sample, this clonotype was seen a few times. J is TRBJ2-1 and V is TRBV14; D perhaps matches TRBD1 (6 bases). V was trimmed by 2 bases and J by 12 bases, leaving 14 bases between them. The CDR3 loop spans 13 amino acids. The germline V gene encodes CDR1 SGHDN and CDR2 FVKESK. The DNA for the CDR3 is TGTGCCAGCAGCCAACATTTCGGACAGAGGCAGTTCTTC. It codes for CASSQHFGQRQFF.

This clonotype has more than one count but fewer than ten. The chain has TRBV7-9 and TRBJ2-5, with TRBD1 matching 7 bases. The CDR3 totals 13 residues. The junction had 1 base not matched to a gene; V was cut back by 2 bases and J by 4 bases. Per the germline V gene, CDR1 is SEHNR and CDR2 is FQNEAQ (reference sequence). CDR3 region: CASSLHRGETQYF. The CDR3 nucleotides read TGTGCCAGCAGCTTACACAGGGGAGAGACCCAGTACTTC.

The chain has TRBV7-3 and TRBJ2-1; 8 bases are a match to TRBD1. V was pared by 4 bases and J by 9 bases, with 11 bases of the junction left unmatched. Looked up from germline, CDR1 is SGHTA and CDR2 is FQGTGA. The CDR3 contains 15 residues. This CDR3 is CASSSRTGYLSEQFF. The CDR3 DNA reads as TGTGCCAGCAGCTCCAGGACAGGGTACCTCAGTGAGCAGTTCTTC. Based on the CDR3 plus reference TRBV7-3 and TRBJ2-1, the full variable domain is GAGVSQTPSNKVTEKGKYVELRCDPISGHTALYWYRQSLGQGPEFLIYFQGTGAADDSGLPNDRFFAVRPEGSVSTLKIQRTERGDSAVYLCASSSRTGYLSEQFFGPGTRLTVL.

The chain joins TRBV6-2 or TRBV6-3 to TRBJ1-5; D uncertain. The V gene lost 5 bases and the J gene lost 1 base, with 21 bases spanning the gap. The CDR3 sequence is 18 residues long. The germline CDR1 and CDR2 sequences are MNHEY and SVGEGT. The CDR3 bases are TGTGCCAGCAGTCCGTCCCCTGGGGTGACGAAAAGCAATCAGCCCCAGCATTTT. Amino acid sequence: CASSPSPGVTKSNQPQHF.

Worth noting for this clonotype: A junction boundary mismatches the germline segment, possibly from a read error. CDR3 coding DNA: TGTGCCAGCAGCTCACAGCTAGCGGGAGGAATCGGGCTCTTC. It encodes CASSSQLAGGIGLF. The rearrangement links TRBV7-9 to TRBJ2-1; TRBD2 matches at 11 bases. Germline lookup yields CDR1 SEHNR and CDR2 FQNEAQ (reference sequence). This CDR3 is built from 14 residues.

The sample holds many counts of this clonotype. The V call is TRBV5-1, the J call TRBJ2-6; weak D call: TRBD1 (5 bases). This CDR3 comprises 17 residues. V shed 0 bases and J shed 4 bases, with 14 bases lying between them. In germline, CDR1 is SGHRS, CDR2 YFSETQ. The CDR3 loop is CASSLAFTGPGANVLTF. The CDR3 bases are TGCGCCAGCAGCTTGGCCTTCACAGGTCCCGGGGCCAACGTCCTGACTTTC.

As regards this clonotype: Given a much more abundant clone one base away, this may be a read error. The chain uses TRBV10-3 and TRBJ2-1; TRBD1 aligns across 9 bases. This CDR3 comprises 15 residues. The V gene's germline CDR1 is ENHRY and CDR2 SYGVKD. With V trimmed by 4 bases and J by 5 bases, 6 bases remained unmatched. Here the CDR3 reads CAISVGNRGHNEQFF. The CDR3 DNA reads TGTGCCATCAGTGTCGGGAACAGGGGGCACAATGAGCAGTTCTTC.